These T cell receptor beta chains were read from a single sample in a study of T-cell reconstitution after alpha-beta-depleted transplantation in children. TCRdb fed the PCR reads into MiXCR, producing one record per CDR3 protein. The profile shows about 900,000 distinct CDR3 sequences, around 30% of them singletons. Sequencing was performed on PBMCs, mostly from graft donor cells, taken 360 days after TCRalphabeta/CD19-depleted stem cell transplant. Every receptor here comes from a boy in the first two years of life who had a stem cell transplant for SCID, so the T cells may come from the graft donor. The CDR3 runs from the conserved cysteine through the conserved F or W.

TRBV2	TRBJ1-2	CASSIRIGGYTF
TRBV29-1	TRBJ2-1	CSVRQGSYNEQFF
TRBV29-1	TRBJ1-1	CSAGGSGNTEAFF
TRBV27	TRBJ2-1	CASRPIGGSPEQFF
TRBV15	TRBJ1-1	CATRRLNTEAFF
TRBV5-5	TRBJ1-1	CASSLGGGLSTEAFF
TRBV7-9	TRBJ2-7	CASSLARVGTVDYEQYF
TRBV4-1	TRBJ2-1	CASSQMVQVEQFF
TRBV7-8	TRBJ2-6	CASSLSGRYSGANVLTF
TRBV12-3/TRBV12-4	TRBJ2-2	CASTPLRDTGELFF
TRBV10-3	TRBJ2-1	CAINSGGPYNEQFF
TRBV7-2	TRBJ2-5	CASSLFVTEETQYF
TRBV12-3/TRBV12-4	TRBJ1-6	CASSTRGVGDSPLHF
TRBV5-1	TRBJ2-5	CASSFGYTQGGETQYF
TRBV5-5	TRBJ2-1	CASSPRSQGRNEQFF
TRBV6-1	TRBJ2-3	CASTQGLAVTDTQYF
TRBV20-1	TRBJ2-7	CSAPGLAGEQYF
TRBV7-6	TRBJ2-1	CASSLEVAAYNEQFF
TRBV6-1	TRBJ2-3	CASSDRGRFADTQYF
TRBV12-3/TRBV12-4	TRBJ1-3	CASSHRGRSGNTIYF
TRBV20-1	TRBJ1-2	CSARGLRSWGYTF
TRBV5-1	TRBJ2-3	CASSLKVRGTDTQYF
TRBV4-2	TRBJ2-1	CASSLGGGRGGANEQFF
TRBV20-1	TRBJ2-4	CSASVSKNIQYF
TRBV29-1	TRBJ2-1	CSVAGRAARNEQFF
TRBV3-1	TRBJ2-7	CASSQVSWRGGDYEQYF
TRBV28	TRBJ1-3	CASSWFDRMHSGNTIYF
TRBV15	TRBJ2-5	CATSRAAYVGSTETQYF
TRBV12-3/TRBV12-4	TRBJ2-7	CASSADGTGEYEQYF
TRBV7-3	TRBJ2-2	CASSFDRTAANTGELFF
TRBV28	TRBJ1-5	CASVESMGQPQHF
TRBV4-1	TRBJ1-2	CASSLGGSANYGYTF
TRBV7-2	TRBJ2-7	CASSLTPAVDEQYF
TRBV18	TRBJ1-2	CASSLTVLSYGYTF
TRBV12-3/TRBV12-4	TRBJ2-3	CASRTGVFTDTQYF
TRBV6-5	TRBJ1-5	CASSYKGTDSNQPQHF
TRBV5-1	TRBJ2-3	CASSLDRVDTDTQYF
TRBV7-9	TRBJ2-3	CASAAGGVRDTQYF
TRBV5-1	TRBJ2-3	CASSLGQVPDTQYF
TRBV5-4	TRBJ1-2	CASSPRDRGLGGYTF
TRBV12-3/TRBV12-4	TRBJ2-3	CASTGGLAATDTQYF
TRBV5-6	TRBJ2-4	CASSLELGGTVAKNIQYF
TRBV25-1	TRBJ2-7	CASSEYSLDEQYF
TRBV5-1	TRBJ1-1	CASSFDLKRTEAFF
TRBV27	TRBJ2-5	CASRTGVYRETQYF
TRBV20-1	TRBJ2-4	CSARGGGTRVTAKNIQYF
TRBV28	TRBJ2-3	CASSLRRLGDTQYF